This T cell receptor (beta chain) appears in the sequencing data of a study of CD8 T cells in Susac syndrome. CDR1 LGHDT and CDR2 YNNKEL come from the germline V gene (reference sequence). The CDR3 contains 17 residues. Unmatched junction bases numbered 9, after V lost 4 bases and J lost 5 bases. After extraction with the RNeasy kit, roughly 0.45 to 1 ug of the RNA was reverse transcribed using random hexamers. TCRdb re-called the immunoSEQ multiplex PCR reads with MiXCR, one entry per CDR3 protein. The data contain fewer than 85,000 distinct CDR3 sequences, approximately 95% of them singletons. Specimen: CD8+ T cells from PBMCs. The clonotype was recovered from a human donor with Susac syndrome. This chain uses TRBV3-1 with TRBJ2-1, with TRBD2 matching over 12 bases. The CDR3: CASSLLLAGGRNNEQFF. In DNA form, the CDR3 reads TGTGCCAGCAGCCTTCTACTAGCGGGGGGCCGTAACAATGAGCAGTTCTTC.